The 10 T cell receptor beta chains reported below all come from one sample, sequenced in a study of human T cells and chemical hapten exposure. Total RNA extraction was carried out from unfractionated whole blood. Using its own MiXCR run on the 5' RACE reads, TCRdb lists one record per CDR3 protein. The sample lists 70,000 to 85,000 distinct CDR3 sequences; about a sixth were seen once. The receptors here all came from a female donor in good health.

This clonotype was observed a few times. The chain joins TRBV11-2 to TRBJ1-1; 7 bases align to TRBD1. Germline values: CDR1 SGHAT, CDR2 FQNNGV. The CDR3 totals 14 residues. V lost 8 bases, J lost 8 bases, and 14 bases stayed unmatched. The CDR3 spells CASGVRGVFTEAFF. CDR3 DNA sequence: TGTGCCAGCGGTGTCAGGGGGGTTTTCACCGAAGCTTTCTTT.

A few counts support this clonotype. The DNA of the CDR3 is TGTGCCAGCAGAGCCGACGGGGAGACGCAGTATTTT. This translates into CASRADGETQYF. The rearrangement joins TRBV7-2 to TRBJ2-3, with D possibly being TRBD2 (5 bases). The germline gives CDR1 SGHTA, CDR2 FQGNSA. CDR3 length: 12 amino acids. The V end was cut by 6 bases, the J end by 9 bases, with 13 bases between.

This rearrangement joins TRBV7-9 to TRBJ1-1; the D is unclear. Germline V gene lookup returns CDR1 SEHNR and CDR2 FQNEAQ (reference sequence). V gave up 1 base and J gave up 1 base, with 4 bases separating them. CDR3 size: 13 residues. The CDR3 protein is CASSLVQNTEAFF. CDR3 in DNA: TGTGCCAGCAGCTTAGTCCAGAACACTGAAGCTTTCTTT.

The chain has TRBV7-6 and TRBJ2-1; tentative D call: TRBD2 (6 bases). Looked up from germline, CDR1 is SGHVS and CDR2 is FNYEAQ. Between the trimmed V and J ends, which lost 4 bases and 2 bases, there was a span of 15 bases. This CDR3 has 16 residues. This chain's CDR3 is CASSSITSLPYNEQFF. CDR3 bases: TGTGCCAGCAGCTCGATAACTAGCTTACCCTACAATGAGCAGTTCTTC.

V and J are TRBV29-1 and TRBJ1-2; possible D gene TRBD1, 5 bases. The CDR3 loop spans 13 amino acids. Germline CDR1 is SQVTM and CDR2 is ANQGSEA. V was shortened by 4 bases and J by 3 bases, with 12 bases between the two germline ends. CDR3 sequence: CSVVLPGYYGYTF. For the CDR3, the DNA is TGCAGCGTTGTATTGCCAGGGTACTATGGCTACACCTTC.

This chain joins TRBV27 and TRBJ1-2; D unclear. The germline gives CDR1 MNHEY, CDR2 SMNVEV (reference sequence). This CDR3 is built from 14 residues. The germline V and J ends were trimmed by 2 bases and 2 bases, with 9 bases remaining between them. The CDR3 sequence: CASSLKGGNYGYTF. The CDR3 DNA is TGTGCCAGCAGTTTAAAGGGAGGGAACTATGGCTACACCTTC.

The sample holds a few counts of this clonotype. The J gene is TRBJ2-5, the V gene TRBV7-7, with D perhaps being TRBD1 or TRBD2 (6 bases each). This CDR3 has 11 amino acids. Per germline, CDR1 SSHAT and CDR2 FNYEAQ (reference sequence). In DNA, the CDR3 is TGTGCTAGCGGAGGGGGTGAGACCCAGTACTTC. Translating it yields CASGGGETQYF.

This clonotype was observed at least ten times. V gene TRBV7-2 combines with J gene TRBJ2-3; 8 bases are a match to TRBD1. The CDR3 runs 14 residues. The germline V gene has CDR1 SGHTA and CDR2 FQGNSA. The J segment lost 4 bases and the V segment lost 5 bases, leaving 5 bases of the junction unmatched. DNA for the CDR3: TGTGCCAGCAGCCCGGACAGGGTTTCAGATACGCAGTATTTT. This sequence encodes CASSPDRVSDTQYF.

This chain links TRBV5-6 with TRBJ2-7, with 11 bases identical to TRBD1. Trimming took 3 bases from V and 7 from J; bases not matched to a gene: 3. In germline, CDR1 is SGHDT, CDR2 YYEEEE. The CDR3 extends over 13 amino acids. CDR3 DNA sequence: TGTGCCAGCAGCTGGGACAGGGGGGAAGAGCAGTACTTC. Encoded protein: CASSWDRGEEQYF.

The table lists this clonotype with a few counts. The V and J genes are TRBV14 and TRBJ2-1; either TRBD1 or TRBD2 may fit D (5 bases each). V shed 0 bases and J shed 4 bases, with 10 bases lying between them. The CDR3 is 15 residues long. Germline V gene data show CDR1 as SGHDN and CDR2 as FVKESK. The CDR3 here is CASSQDGGPYNEQFF. In DNA form, the CDR3 reads TGTGCCAGCAGCCAAGATGGGGGTCCGTACAATGAGCAGTTCTTC.